This record concerns one TCR beta chain sequence. Its antigen is currently unknown. This sample is drawn from a study of graft-versus-host responses after intestinal transplantation. Overall study: Transplants given to recipients were multivisceral, liver-intestinal, or isolated intestinal.

Assay used: immunoSEQ multiplex PCR; TCRdb lists only in-frame clones, some missing. The data contain about 57,000 clones, over 85% of them singletons. Study outcomes and limitations: Recipient marrow contained GvH clones, some of which appeared first in ileum or blood.

The receptor's source is a human patient who received an intestinal transplant, so some T cells may come from the graft donor. The sequencing here drew on PBMCs, taken 26 days after transplant.

In DNA, the CDR3 is TGTGCCAGCAGCTTAGCGAGGACAGGGGGCAATGAGCAGTTCTTC. This encodes CASSLARTGGNEQFF. This rearrangement joins TRBV7-9 to TRBJ2-1, with 10 bases that match TRBD1. The CDR3 extends over 15 amino acids. Unmatched junction bases numbered 2, after V lost 0 bases and J lost 6 bases. The germline gives CDR1 SEHNR, CDR2 FQNEAQ (reference sequence).